The clone carrying this T cell receptor (beta chain) was seen at least ten times. Its matching antigen is unknown. This record comes from a study of glioma-infiltrating T cells. Using RNA template, CDR3s of TCR alpha and beta were amplified with iRepertoire arm-PCR. For one-step reverse transcription and amplification, 100-400 ng of tissue mRNA or PBMC total RNA was used. TCRdb re-analysed the multiplex PCR reads in MiXCR, keeping a single row per CDR3 protein. The table includes about 200,000 distinct CDR3 sequences, roughly a third detected once. Regarding the study as a whole: Very few CDR3 sequences were shared between tissue and blood. Gliomas, especially low-grade, showed above-expected tissue-blood divergence; non-neoplastic patients showed below.

Trimming shortened V by 5 bases and J by 4 bases, and 14 bases separated the two germline ends. Looked up from germline, CDR1 is DFQATT and CDR2 is SNEGSKA (reference sequence). The CDR3 is 13 residues long. This chain links TRBV20-1 with TRBJ2-5; TRBD1 might be the D (5 bases). Material: glioma tissue, nonneoplastic brain tissue, or PBMCs (not recorded which). This TCR came from a human donor with low-grade glioma or glioblastoma, undergoing nonglioma brain surgery, or in good health (not recorded which). The CDR3 DNA reads TGCAGTGCTCGTTTTCAGGGTGGAGAGACCCAGTACTTC. It codes for CSARFQGGETQYF.